These 29 T cell receptor beta chains were sequenced from one sample in a study of technical replicates of blood from a handful of donors. Sequenced by immunoSEQ multiplex PCR; TCRdb stores in-frame clones only, minus some. The repertoire consists of more than 80,000 clones, with more than 90% occurring once and the leading ten covering less than 0.25%. The sample comprised T cells isolated from PBMCs. These receptors originate from a human donor in good health.

The chain employs TRBV2 and TRBJ2-5; 12 bases fit TRBD2. The CDR3 length is 15 residues. CDR1 is SNHLY, CDR2 FYNNEI, per germline. Trimming removed 4 bases from V and 2 bases from J; junction bases left unmatched: 2. Here the CDR3 reads CASSVLAGGQETQYF. The DNA for the CDR3 is TGTGCCAGCAGTGTTCTAGCGGGGGGGCAAGAGACCCAGTACTTC.

CDR3 region: CASSLSIGNQPQHF. CDR3 nucleotides: TGTGCCAGCAGTTTGAGTATTGGCAATCAGCCCCAGCATTTT. J is TRBJ1-5 and V is TRBV28, with D uncertain. Germline assignment: CDR1 MDHEN and CDR2 SYDVKM. This CDR3 spans 14 amino acids. Trimming removed 3 bases at V and 2 bases at J, with 8 bases between.

The V call is TRBV28, the J call TRBJ2-7; the D gene is possibly TRBD1 (6 bases). Looked up from germline, CDR1 is MDHEN and CDR2 is SYDVKM. The CDR3 spans 12 residues. V lost 5 bases and J 4 bases, leaving 9 bases between the germline ends. The CDR3 DNA is TGTGCCAGCAGTCTCCAGGGGTACGAGCAGTACTTC. This codes for CASSLQGYEQYF.

The CDR3 sequence: CASSFGWDNYEQYF. The CDR3 coding sequence is TGTGCCAGCAGTTTTGGGTGGGACAACTACGAGCAGTACTTC. The chain uses TRBV6-1 and TRBJ2-7; possible D gene TRBD1, 6 bases. The CDR3 length is 14 residues. V lost 5 bases and J lost 3, with 14 bases in between. Germline V gene lookup returns CDR1 MNHNS and CDR2 SASEGT.

The chain links TRBV10-3 to TRBJ2-7; D remains unclear. The CDR3 has 16 residues. Germline-derived CDR1 and CDR2 are ENHRY and SYGVKD. Between the trimmed V and J ends, which lost 3 bases and 0 bases, there was a span of 15 bases. As DNA, the CDR3 is TGTGCCATCAGTGATGGTCCTACCAAAAGCTCCTACGAGCAGTACTTC. Protein: CAISDGPTKSSYEQYF.

This clone was detected a few times. V and J are TRBV10-1 and TRBJ2-7; 8 bases fit TRBD2. This CDR3 has 13 amino acids. Germline CDR1 is WNHNN and CDR2 is SYGVQD (reference sequence). Trimming removed 2 bases from V and 5 bases from J; junction bases left unmatched: 2. CDR3 in amino acids: CASSEREGDEQYF. In DNA form, the CDR3 reads TGCGCCAGCAGTGAGCGGGAGGGCGACGAGCAGTACTTC.

V usage is TRBV6-4 and J usage is TRBJ2-1; the match to TRBD2 covers 11 bases. CDR1 is MRHNA and CDR2 is SNTAGT in the germline V gene. The J segment lost 9 bases and the V segment lost 3 bases, leaving 7 bases of the junction unmatched. The CDR3 contains 15 residues. This CDR3 is CASSESLAGGSEQFF. In DNA, the CDR3 is TGTGCCAGCAGTGAATCCCTAGCGGGAGGCAGTGAGCAGTTCTTC.

The chain joins TRBV6-1 to TRBJ1-3, with a weak D call TRBD1 (6 bases). Germline V gene sequence: CDR1 MNHNS, CDR2 SASEGT. Trimming stripped 0 bases from V and 0 bases from J, with 12 bases between. CDR3 length: 17 residues. For the CDR3, the DNA is TGTGCCAGCAGTGAAGCTGGACAGTCGTACTCTGGAAACACCATATATTTT. This translates into CASSEAGQSYSGNTIYF.

The table lists this clone with a count of one. V is TRBV27 and J is TRBJ2-3, with TRBD1 matching over 9 bases. Germline CDR1 reads MNHEY; CDR2 reads SMNVEV (reference sequence). This CDR3 contains 15 residues. J was trimmed by 4 bases and V by 7 bases; bases with no gene match: 9. CDR3 sequence: CASTTGTGFPDTQYF. The CDR3 nucleotides are TGTGCCAGCACGACCGGGACAGGGTTCCCAGATACGCAGTATTTT.

The chain uses TRBV5-8 and TRBJ1-2, with 9 bases aligning to TRBD1. The V gene's germline CDR1 is SGHTS and CDR2 YDEGEE. This CDR3 has 16 amino acids. The J segment lost 2 bases and the V segment lost 4 bases, leaving 9 bases of the junction unmatched. The CDR3 DNA reads TGTGCCAGCAGCCGGGCTGGGACAGGGAGGAACTATGGCTACACCTTC. Translating it yields CASSRAGTGRNYGYTF.

This chain joins TRBV2 and TRBJ2-5, with 8 nucleotides matching TRBD1. Germline CDR1 and CDR2: SNHLY and FYNNEI. This CDR3 spans 13 amino acids. V trimming: 6 bases; J trimming: 5 bases; junction bases outside the gene matches: 5. CDR3 protein: CASSSDREETQYF. The CDR3 nucleotides are TGTGCCAGCAGCTCGGACAGGGAGGAGACCCAGTACTTC.

This chain uses TRBV5-6 with TRBJ2-7; D is unclear. In germline, CDR1 is SGHDT, CDR2 YYEEEE. With 2 bases removed from V and 0 bases from J, the gap between germline ends came to 6 bases. The CDR3 is 13 residues long. The CDR3 DNA follows: TGTGCCAGCAGCTTTACGGGCTCCTACGAGCAGTACTTC. This translates into CASSFTGSYEQYF.

In its sample, this clone was seen once. The gene calls are TRBV29-1 and TRBJ1-2; D gene uncertain. This CDR3 region has 13 residues. V shed 4 bases and J shed 2 bases, with 11 bases lying between them. Germline CDR1 and CDR2: SQVTM and ANQGSEA. In nucleotides, the CDR3 is TGCAGCGTTGGTATTGAGGCAAACTATGGCTACACCTTC. Translated, it gives CSVGIEANYGYTF.

This clone was seen only once. The V call is TRBV4-1, the J call TRBJ2-7, with D tentatively TRBD2 (5 bases). CDR3 size: 15 residues. Looked up from germline, CDR1 is MGHRA and CDR2 is YSYEKL. V shed 1 base and J shed 2 bases, with 12 bases lying between them. CDR3 residues: CASSQGVGAPYEQYF. CDR3 sequence (DNA): TGCGCCAGCAGCCAAGGGGTGGGAGCACCCTACGAGCAGTACTTC.

V gene TRBV6-4 combines with J gene TRBJ1-3; no clear D. Trimming cost V 7 bases and J 3 bases, with 13 bases left between them. CDR3 length: 14 residues. Germline values: CDR1 MRHNA, CDR2 SNTAGT. Written as DNA, the CDR3 is TGTGCCAGCACCGAGGTGCCGTATGGAAACACCATATATTTT. This translates into CASTEVPYGNTIYF.

The genes are TRBV5-6 and TRBJ1-1; perhaps TRBD1 as D (6 bases). V lost 2 bases to trimming and J lost 0 bases, with 17 bases between them. The germline CDR1 and CDR2 sequences are SGHDT and YYEEEE. The CDR3 is made up of 17 amino acids. CDR3 nucleotide sequence: TGTGCCAGCAGCTTATTCATGAGGACAGAAGTGAACACTGAAGCTTTCTTT. Its protein product is CASSLFMRTEVNTEAFF.

This clone was counted a single time. The chain is built from TRBV5-1 and TRBJ2-6; 7 bases map to TRBD1. Germline-derived CDR1 and CDR2 are SGHRS and YFSETQ. V shed 4 bases and J 4 bases; nucleotides not matched to a gene: 5. This CDR3 comprises 15 residues. CDR3 amino acids: CASSHDRAGANVLTF. The CDR3 nucleotides are TGCGCCAGCAGCCACGACAGGGCCGGGGCCAACGTCCTGACTTTC.

The CDR3 region is CATSSENRTSELTDTQYF. In nucleotides, the CDR3 is TGTGCCACCAGCAGTGAAAATAGGACTAGCGAACTCACAGATACGCAGTATTTT. The genes are TRBV15 and TRBJ2-3; 9 bases are shared with TRBD2. Germline V lookup: CDR1 LNHNV, CDR2 YYDKDF (reference sequence). J gave up 2 bases and V 3 bases, and 12 bases lay outside the gene matches. This CDR3 comprises 18 residues.

The chain joins TRBV5-1 to TRBJ1-5, with TRBD1 as a possible D gene (6 bases). Germline V lookup: CDR1 SGHRS, CDR2 YFSETQ. Trimming removed 2 bases at V and 1 base at J, with 10 bases between. CDR3 length: 15 amino acids. CDR3 DNA sequence: TGCGCCAGCAGCTTAGAAGGACAGAGCAATCAGCCCCAGCATTTT. Its translation: CASSLEGQSNQPQHF.

V is TRBV7-2 and J is TRBJ1-2, with D uncertain. Deletions cut 1 base from V and 7 bases from J, with 16 bases between. The CDR3 is made up of 15 amino acids. Germline assignment: CDR1 SGHTA and CDR2 FQGNSA. CDR3 coding DNA: TGTGCCAGCAGCTTAGACAAGAGGGCGATAGTTGGCTACACCTTC. The encoded protein is CASSLDKRAIVGYTF.

J is TRBJ2-1 and V is TRBV5-6; D call uncertain. The germline V gene encodes CDR1 SGHDT and CDR2 YYEEEE. The CDR3 runs 12 residues. Between the trimmed V and J ends, which lost 0 bases and 9 bases, there was a span of 7 bases. DNA of the CDR3: TGTGCCAGCAGCTTGGCCAGCGCTGAGCAGTTCTTC. Its protein product is CASSLASAEQFF. The full variable domain, rest sourced from reference TRBV5-6 and TRBJ2-1, is DAGVTQSPTHLIKTRGQQVTLRCSPKSGHDTVSWYQQALGQGPQFIFQYYEEEERQRGNFPDRFSGHQFPNYSSELNVNALLLGDSALYLCASSLASAEQFFGPGTRLTVL.

This CDR3 is CASSMDRQGANQPQHF. The CDR3 DNA reads TGTGCCAGTAGTATGGATCGGCAGGGGGCCAATCAGCCCCAGCATTTT. The gene calls are TRBV19 and TRBJ1-5, with TRBD1 matching over 8 bases. The CDR3 is made up of 16 amino acids. V shed 3 bases and J 3 bases; nucleotides not matched to a gene: 7. The germline CDR1 and CDR2 sequences are LNHDA and SQIVND (reference sequence).

The gene calls are TRBV19 and TRBJ1-3; D is unclear. Trimming took off 4 bases at V and 0 bases at J, with 10 bases between the two ends. There are 15 residues in the CDR3. CDR1 LNHDA and CDR2 SQIVND come from the germline V gene (reference sequence). DNA for the CDR3: TGTGCCAGTAGTAGTAAATCCTACTCTGGAAACACCATATATTTT. It yields the protein CASSSKSYSGNTIYF. Filled out from reference TRBV19 and TRBJ1-3, the complete variable domain reads DGGITQSPKYLFRKEGQNVTLSCEQNLNHDAMYWYRQDPGQGLRLIYYSQIVNDFQKGDIAEGYSVSREKKESFPLTVTSAQKNPTAFYLCASSSKSYSGNTIYFGEGSWLTVV.

The genes are TRBV30 and TRBJ2-7; a possible D gene is TRBD1 (6 bases). V was pared by 4 bases and J by 2 bases, with 9 bases between. This CDR3 is built from 12 residues. Looked up from germline, CDR1 is GTSNPN and CDR2 is SVGIG (reference sequence). In DNA, the CDR3 is TGTGCCTGGAAACAGGGAGCCTACGAGCAGTACTTC. This sequence encodes CAWKQGAYEQYF.

This clone was seen a single time. The V and J genes are TRBV5-1 and TRBJ2-7, with 9 bases that match TRBD1. J gave up 7 bases and V 4 bases, and 12 bases lay outside the gene matches. Germline V CDR1 and CDR2: SGHRS, YFSETQ. The CDR3 runs to 15 residues. CDR3 sequence reads: CASSPGTGFGTEQYF. CDR3 DNA sequence: TGCGCCAGCAGCCCAGGGACAGGGTTCGGTACTGAGCAGTACTTC.

The rearrangement joins TRBV29-1 to TRBJ2-7, with 8 positions matching TRBD1. V lost 6 bases, J lost 6 bases, and 4 bases stayed unmatched. CDR1 SQVTM and CDR2 ANQGSEA come from the germline V gene. There are 11 residues in the CDR3. Here the CDR3 DNA reads TGCAGCGTGAACGGACAGGGCGAGCAGTACTTC. Its translation: CSVNGQGEQYF.

V usage is TRBV6-1 and J usage is TRBJ1-3, with a tentative D call TRBD1 (6 bases). The CDR3 covers 15 residues. Looked up from germline, CDR1 is MNHNS and CDR2 is SASEGT. V lost 7 bases and J lost 0, with 13 bases in between. The CDR3 reads CASTIQGPSGNTIYF. The CDR3 nucleotides read TGTGCCAGCACGATACAGGGACCCTCTGGAAACACCATATATTTT.

The V call is TRBV10-1, the J call TRBJ1-5, with 7 bases matching TRBD1. In germline, CDR1 is WNHNN, CDR2 SYGVQD (reference sequence). The V and J ends lost 7 bases and 10 bases, in that order; junction bases with no gene match: 13. The CDR3 extends over 14 amino acids. CDR3 residues: CASTLDRLALPQHF. Written as DNA, the CDR3 is TGCGCCAGCACCCTGGACAGGTTGGCTCTACCCCAGCATTTT.

This clone was found once. V usage is TRBV5-1 and J usage is TRBJ2-7; 14 nucleotides align to TRBD2. V lost 4 bases to trimming and J lost 3 bases; unmatched junction nucleotides: 6. The CDR3 covers 16 residues. In germline, CDR1 is SGHRS, CDR2 YFSETQ. CDR3 region: CASSGRTSGGLYEQYF. The CDR3 coding sequence is TGCGCCAGCAGCGGGAGGACTAGCGGGGGGCTCTACGAGCAGTACTTC.